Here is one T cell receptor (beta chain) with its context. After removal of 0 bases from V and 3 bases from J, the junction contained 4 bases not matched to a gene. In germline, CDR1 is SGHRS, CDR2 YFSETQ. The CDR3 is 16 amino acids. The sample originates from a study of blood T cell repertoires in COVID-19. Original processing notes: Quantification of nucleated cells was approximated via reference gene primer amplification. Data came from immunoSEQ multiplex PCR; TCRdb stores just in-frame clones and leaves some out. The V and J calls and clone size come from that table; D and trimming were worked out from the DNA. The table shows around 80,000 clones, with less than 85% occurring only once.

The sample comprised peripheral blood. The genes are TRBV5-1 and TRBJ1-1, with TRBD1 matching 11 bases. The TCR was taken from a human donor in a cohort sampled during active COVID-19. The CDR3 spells CASSLGTGGFDTEAFF. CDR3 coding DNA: TGCGCCAGCAGCTTGGGGACAGGGGGCTTCGACACTGAAGCTTTCTTT.